One T cell receptor (beta chain) is described in this entry. It lacks a known antigen. Sequencing used an Illumina HiSeq 2000. TCR beta cDNA libraries were made by 5'RACE template switching that added a universal primer site and unique molecular identifiers. cDNA synthesis was primed from the TCR beta constant segment, followed by two successive PCR amplification steps. The authors' pipeline ran thus. Reads were demultiplexed and grouped by UMI with MIGEC, and clonotypes were assembled and quantified with MiTCR. Only TCR cDNA sequences supported by at least two reads were kept to exclude erroneous sequences. The tcR package was used for downstream repertoire analysis, and clonotypes were matched between fractions using CDR3 nucleotide sequence together with V segment. VDJmatch was used to annotate antigen specificity against VDJdb, with one amino acid substitution in CDR3 allowed. With the reads reprocessed by TCRdb, a single entry stands for each CDR3 protein sequence and no DNA is reported. TCRdb's processing, not the study's, gives the V and J calls here. This sample's table has entries for about 190,000 distinct CDR3 sequences. Just over 20% of the sample is taken by the ten largest.

The CDR3 numbers 15 residues from cysteine through phenylalanine. Only the protein is available. CDR1 and CDR2 are read off the germline V gene as SGHDT and YYEEEE. To determine HCMV serostatus, a commercial ELISA kit was used to detect HCMV-specific IgG in serum. Peripheral blood mononuclear cells were isolated from blood by Ficoll density gradient centrifugation. The sample is drawn from a study of T cells expressing NK-cell markers (dated by TCRdb to about 2020). In terms of the full investigation: Three sorted T-cell subsets (CD3+CD56+NKG2C+, CD3+CD56+NKG2C- and CD3+CD56-NKG2C+) from 7 to 9 donors had their TCR beta-chain repertoires profiled. Among the eight sequenced donors, only one was HCMV-seronegative, while the other seven were HCMV-seropositive. All eight donors whose samples were sequenced were randomly selected healthy volunteers, three of them men and five women. Libraries were sequenced as 2 x 150 bp reads on Illumina HiSeq 2000/2500, MiSeq or NextSeq.

The investigation overall reported the following: Those dominant clonotypes were again the most abundant among CD3+CD56-NKG2C+ cells in a handful of donors, at about 28.3-60.1%. In six donors, the dominant CD3+CD56+NKG2C+ clonotypes were among the top 10 CD8+ clonotypes and accounted for about 1.0-7.5% of CD8+ T cells. Whether the expanded NKG2C-expressing T cell clones were specific for HCMV antigens was left unclear.

The sequence links TRBV5-6 to TRBJ2-2; there is no DNA to check the TCRdb D call of TRBD2. This sequence originates from a man aged 18 to 69 in good health. The material sequenced was blood T cells: a sorted CD56 or NKG2C T cell subset, CD4+ or CD8+ T cells, or bulk PBMC T cells (not recorded which). The CDR3 protein sequence reads: CASSSGPSGAGELFF.